This T cell receptor (beta chain) is from a study of blood T cell repertoires in COVID-19. Using immunoSEQ multiplex PCR, the repertoire was profiled, and TCRdb retains in-frame clones only, with some absent. There are about 300,000 clones in the sample; about 87% occur only once, and 6.9% lies in the top ten. Per the germline V gene, CDR1 is MRHNA and CDR2 is SNTAGT. The CDR3 runs 14 residues. V gave up 3 bases and J gave up 4 bases; unmatched junction bases: 3. The receptor was derived from a woman aged 30 to 39 who had recovered from COVID-19. Source material: peripheral blood. This chain connects TRBV6-4 to TRBJ2-3, with 8 nucleotides matching TRBD1. The CDR3 reads CASSEGQGADTQYF. As DNA, the CDR3 is TGTGCCAGCAGTGAAGGACAGGGCGCAGATACGCAGTATTTT.